The rows below give T cell receptor beta chains drawn from one sample of a study of blood T cell repertoires in COVID-19. Data came from immunoSEQ multiplex PCR; TCRdb stores just in-frame clones and leaves some out. Among around 15,000 clones, roughly 85% were seen once, and the ten largest hold under 45%. Sample: peripheral blood. The receptors derive from a man aged 65 to 79 in a cohort sampled during active COVID-19. CDR3s include the opening cysteine and the closing phenylalanine or tryptophan.

v_gene: TRBV7-9; j_gene: TRBJ2-3; CDR3aa: CASSSRAVGTQYF
v_gene: TRBV7-2; j_gene: TRBJ1-6; CDR3aa: CASSLVWGGNSPLHF
v_gene: TRBV7-9; j_gene: TRBJ1-5; CDR3aa: CASSSGTGVQPQHF
v_gene: TRBV5-1; j_gene: TRBJ1-2; CDR3aa: CASSFQGAGYGYTF
v_gene: TRBV5-8; j_gene: TRBJ2-2; CDR3aa: CASSLWTTNTGELFF
v_gene: TRBV7-2; j_gene: TRBJ2-2; CDR3aa: CASSLVQGGTGELFF
v_gene: TRBV19; j_gene: TRBJ2-7; CDR3aa: CAMGSYEQYF
v_gene: TRBV10-2; j_gene: TRBJ2-7; CDR3aa: CASSAQPGGLYEQYF
v_gene: TRBV7-3; j_gene: TRBJ2-3; CDR3aa: CASSLTGGAADTQYF
v_gene: TRBV25-1; j_gene: TRBJ1-1; CDR3aa: CASIRRGDRGFTEAFF
v_gene: TRBV29-1; j_gene: TRBJ1-3; CDR3aa: CSVGAGSGNTIYF
v_gene: TRBV11-3; j_gene: TRBJ2-2; CDR3aa: CASSSPTGVGTGELFF
v_gene: TRBV19; j_gene: TRBJ2-7; CDR3aa: CASSIGGTSGVYEQYF
v_gene: TRBV30; j_gene: TRBJ2-2; CDR3aa: CAWRGGGTGELFF
v_gene: TRBV28; j_gene: TRBJ2-5; CDR3aa: CASSQTSVQETQYF
v_gene: TRBV28; j_gene: TRBJ1-6; CDR3aa: CASGSSPLHF
v_gene: TRBV5-1; j_gene: TRBJ2-1; CDR3aa: CASSRDLLTSYNEQFF
v_gene: TRBV7-9; j_gene: TRBJ2-7; CDR3aa: CASSLTSGSHEQYF
v_gene: TRBV6-1; j_gene: TRBJ2-1; CDR3aa: CASSESGGAFDEQFF
v_gene: TRBV7-8; j_gene: TRBJ2-7; CDR3aa: CASSLGARYEQYF
v_gene: TRBV9; j_gene: TRBJ1-2; CDR3aa: CASSVVPANYGYTF
v_gene: TRBV4-1; j_gene: TRBJ2-7; CDR3aa: CASSQGLAGIYEQYF
v_gene: TRBV28; j_gene: TRBJ1-3; CDR3aa: CASSRLNSGNTIYF
v_gene: TRBV27; j_gene: TRBJ1-6; CDR3aa: CASLPRRSSYNSPLHF
v_gene: TRBV5-1; j_gene: TRBJ1-1; CDR3aa: CASSLEGVLNTEAFF
v_gene: TRBV28; j_gene: TRBJ2-5; CDR3aa: CATERGYRETQYF
v_gene: TRBV5-6; j_gene: TRBJ2-4; CDR3aa: CASSPAGRKNIQYF
v_gene: TRBV11-3; j_gene: TRBJ1-3; CDR3aa: CASSSTGAGNTIYF
v_gene: TRBV28; j_gene: TRBJ1-2; CDR3aa: CASSSSPVAGYTF
v_gene: TRBV3-1/TRBV3-2; j_gene: TRBJ1-2; CDR3aa: CASSHRRDYGYTF
v_gene: TRBV4-1; j_gene: TRBJ1-2; CDR3aa: CASSLPRQGINYGYTF
v_gene: TRBV7-2; j_gene: TRBJ2-5; CDR3aa: CASSGGETQYF
v_gene: TRBV6-1; j_gene: TRBJ2-3; CDR3aa: CASSEGGLAGVGTDTQYF
v_gene: TRBV6-1; j_gene: TRBJ2-3; CDR3aa: CASSAARGRGTDTQYF
v_gene: TRBV4-1; j_gene: TRBJ2-3; CDR3aa: CASSQDSGAQYF
v_gene: TRBV5-1; j_gene: TRBJ2-7; CDR3aa: CASRTTGSYEQYF
v_gene: TRBV14; j_gene: TRBJ2-1; CDR3aa: CASSQASGSSYNEQFF
v_gene: TRBV4-1; j_gene: TRBJ2-2; CDR3aa: CASSQDRVTGELFF
v_gene: TRBV20-1; j_gene: TRBJ2-5; CDR3aa: CSAGLETQYF
v_gene: TRBV7-9; j_gene: TRBJ2-7; CDR3aa: CASSTRAGGTYEQYF
v_gene: TRBV6-5; j_gene: TRBJ2-7; CDR3aa: CASSSFQGPSSYEQYF
v_gene: TRBV19; j_gene: TRBJ1-1; CDR3aa: CASSIISAGRTEAFF
v_gene: TRBV11-1; j_gene: TRBJ1-2; CDR3aa: CASSGTAINYGYTF
v_gene: TRBV19; j_gene: TRBJ2-3; CDR3aa: CASSITWRGETDTQYF
v_gene: TRBV6-5; j_gene: TRBJ2-5; CDR3aa: CASSPRTGAETQYF
v_gene: TRBV19; j_gene: TRBJ1-6; CDR3aa: CASSIRQGGSPLHF
v_gene: TRBV6-6; j_gene: TRBJ1-2; CDR3aa: CASRGGQGADYGYTF